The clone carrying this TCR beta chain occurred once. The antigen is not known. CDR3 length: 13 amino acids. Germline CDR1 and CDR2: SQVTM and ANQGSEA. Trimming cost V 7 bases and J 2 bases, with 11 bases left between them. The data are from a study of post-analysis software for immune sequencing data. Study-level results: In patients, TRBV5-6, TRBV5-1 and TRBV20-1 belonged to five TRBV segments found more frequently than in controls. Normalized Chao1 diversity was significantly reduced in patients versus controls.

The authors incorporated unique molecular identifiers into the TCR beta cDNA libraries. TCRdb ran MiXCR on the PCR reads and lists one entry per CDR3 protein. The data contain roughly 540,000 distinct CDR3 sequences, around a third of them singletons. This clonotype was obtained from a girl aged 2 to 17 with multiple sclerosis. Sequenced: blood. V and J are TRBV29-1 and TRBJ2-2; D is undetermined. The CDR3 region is CSDAHRNTGELFF. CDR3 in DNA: TGCAGCGATGCGCACAGAAACACCGGGGAGCTGTTTTTT.